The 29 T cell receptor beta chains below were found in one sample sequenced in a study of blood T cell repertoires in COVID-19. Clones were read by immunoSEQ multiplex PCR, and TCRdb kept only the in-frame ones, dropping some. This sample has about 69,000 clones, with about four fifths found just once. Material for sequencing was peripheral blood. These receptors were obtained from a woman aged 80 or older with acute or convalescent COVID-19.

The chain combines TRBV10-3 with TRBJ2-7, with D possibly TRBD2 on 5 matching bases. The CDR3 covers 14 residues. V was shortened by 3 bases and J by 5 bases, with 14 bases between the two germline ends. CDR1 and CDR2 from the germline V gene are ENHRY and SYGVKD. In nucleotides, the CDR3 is TGTGCCATCAGTGACGACGGACCCGGGGACGAGCAGTACTTC. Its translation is CAISDDGPGDEQYF.

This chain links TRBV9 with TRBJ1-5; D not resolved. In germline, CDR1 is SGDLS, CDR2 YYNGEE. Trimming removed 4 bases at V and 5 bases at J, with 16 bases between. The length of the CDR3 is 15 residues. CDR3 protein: CASSTRGSADQPQHF. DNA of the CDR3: TGTGCCAGCAGCACCCGCGGGAGTGCGGATCAGCCCCAGCATTTT.

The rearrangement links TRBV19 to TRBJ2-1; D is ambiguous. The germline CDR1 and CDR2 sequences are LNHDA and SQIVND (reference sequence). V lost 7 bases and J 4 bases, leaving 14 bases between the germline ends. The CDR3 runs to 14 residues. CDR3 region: CASTSATAYNEQFF. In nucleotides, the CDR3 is TGTGCCAGTACTTCCGCCACAGCTTACAATGAGCAGTTCTTC.

The CDR3 DNA sequence: TGTGCCAGTAGTTCTTGGGGGACAGTACCCGGAGGAAACACCATATATTTT. Encoded protein: CASSSWGTVPGGNTIYF. The chain has TRBV19 and TRBJ1-3; 7 nucleotides align to TRBD1. The trim removed 5 bases at V and 4 bases at J, leaving 14 bases unmatched. Germline V gene lookup returns CDR1 LNHDA and CDR2 SQIVND (reference sequence). The CDR3 is made up of 17 amino acids.

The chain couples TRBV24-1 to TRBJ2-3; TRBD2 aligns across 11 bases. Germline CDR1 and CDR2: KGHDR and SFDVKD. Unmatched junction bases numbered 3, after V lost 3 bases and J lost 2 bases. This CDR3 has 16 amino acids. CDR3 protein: CATSDTSGGFTDTQYF. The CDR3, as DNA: TGTGCCACCAGTGATACTAGCGGGGGCTTCACAGATACGCAGTATTTT.

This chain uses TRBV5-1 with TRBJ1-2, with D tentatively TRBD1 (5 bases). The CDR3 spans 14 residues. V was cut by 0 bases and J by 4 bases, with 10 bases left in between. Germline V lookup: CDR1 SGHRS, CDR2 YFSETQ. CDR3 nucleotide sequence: TGCGCCAGCAGCTTGGGACAGATTTCCTATGGCTACACCTTC. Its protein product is CASSLGQISYGYTF.

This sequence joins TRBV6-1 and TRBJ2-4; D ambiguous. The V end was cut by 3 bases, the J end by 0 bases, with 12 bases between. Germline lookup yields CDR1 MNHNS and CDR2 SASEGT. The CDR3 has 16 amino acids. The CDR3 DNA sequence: TGTGCCAGCAGTGACTGGTCGGCAGGAGCCAAAAACATTCAGTACTTC. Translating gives CASSDWSAGAKNIQYF.

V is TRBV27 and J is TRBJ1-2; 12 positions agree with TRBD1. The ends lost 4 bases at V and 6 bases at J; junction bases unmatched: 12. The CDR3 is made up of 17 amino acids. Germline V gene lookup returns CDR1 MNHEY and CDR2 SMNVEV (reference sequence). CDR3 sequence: CASSSLVPGQGAHGYTF. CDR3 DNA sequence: TGTGCCAGCAGTTCTCTTGTCCCGGGACAGGGGGCACATGGCTACACCTTC.

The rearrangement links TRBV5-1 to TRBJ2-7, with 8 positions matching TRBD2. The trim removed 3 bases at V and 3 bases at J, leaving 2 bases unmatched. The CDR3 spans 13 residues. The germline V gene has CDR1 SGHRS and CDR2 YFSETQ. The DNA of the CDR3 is TGCGCCAGCAGCTATACTAGCGGCTACGAGCAGTACTTC. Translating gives CASSYTSGYEQYF.

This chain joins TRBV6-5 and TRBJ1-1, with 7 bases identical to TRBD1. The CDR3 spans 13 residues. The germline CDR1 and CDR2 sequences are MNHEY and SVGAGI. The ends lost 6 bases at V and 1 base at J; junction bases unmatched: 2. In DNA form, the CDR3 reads TGTGCCAGCAGACAGGGGCGGAACACTGAAGCTTTCTTT. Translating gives CASRQGRNTEAFF.

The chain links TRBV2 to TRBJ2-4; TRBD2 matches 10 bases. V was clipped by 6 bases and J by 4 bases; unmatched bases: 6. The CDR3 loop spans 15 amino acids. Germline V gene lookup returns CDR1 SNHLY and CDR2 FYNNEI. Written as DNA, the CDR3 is TGTGCCAGCAGGGTTGGACTAGCGGCAAAAAACATTCAGTACTTC. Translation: CASRVGLAAKNIQYF.

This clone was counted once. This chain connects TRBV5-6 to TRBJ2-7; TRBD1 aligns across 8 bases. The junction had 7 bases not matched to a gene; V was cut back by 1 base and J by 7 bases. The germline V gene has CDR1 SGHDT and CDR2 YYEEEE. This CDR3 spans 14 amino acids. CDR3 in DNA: TGTGCCAGCAGCTTGCGCGGACAGGGTAGGGAGCAGTACTTC. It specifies CASSLRGQGREQYF.

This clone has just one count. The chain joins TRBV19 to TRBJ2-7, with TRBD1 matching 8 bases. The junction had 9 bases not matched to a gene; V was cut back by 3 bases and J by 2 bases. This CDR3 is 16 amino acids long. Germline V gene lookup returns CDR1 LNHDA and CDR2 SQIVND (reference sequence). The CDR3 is CASSMIATGVTYEQYF. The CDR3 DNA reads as TGTGCCAGTAGTATGATTGCGACAGGGGTAACCTACGAGCAGTACTTC.

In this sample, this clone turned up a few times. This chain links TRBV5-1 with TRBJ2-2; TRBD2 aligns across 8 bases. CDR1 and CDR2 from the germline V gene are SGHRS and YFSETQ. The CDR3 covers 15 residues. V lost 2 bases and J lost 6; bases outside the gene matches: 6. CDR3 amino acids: CASSLNGGASGELFF. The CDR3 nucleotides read TGCGCCAGCAGCTTAAACGGGGGGGCCTCCGGGGAGCTGTTTTTT.

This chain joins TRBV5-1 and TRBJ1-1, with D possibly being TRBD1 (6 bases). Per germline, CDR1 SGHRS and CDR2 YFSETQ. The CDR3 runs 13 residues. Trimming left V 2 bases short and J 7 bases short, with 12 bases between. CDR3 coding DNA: TGCGCCAGCAGCTTCGGGGGCGGGGGTGAAGCTTTCTTT. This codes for CASSFGGGGEAFF.

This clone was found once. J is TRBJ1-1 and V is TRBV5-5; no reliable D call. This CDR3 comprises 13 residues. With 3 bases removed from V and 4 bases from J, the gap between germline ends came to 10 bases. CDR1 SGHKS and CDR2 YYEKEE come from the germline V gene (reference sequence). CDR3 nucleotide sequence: TGTGCCAGCAGCTCCCTGAGCCGCACTGAAGCTTTCTTT. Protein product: CASSSLSRTEAFF.

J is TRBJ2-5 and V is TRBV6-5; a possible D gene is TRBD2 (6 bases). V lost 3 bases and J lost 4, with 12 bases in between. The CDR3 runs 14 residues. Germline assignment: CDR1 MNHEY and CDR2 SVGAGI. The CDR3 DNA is TGTGCCAGCAGTTATATGAAGGGAGGAGAGACCCAGTACTTC. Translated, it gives CASSYMKGGETQYF.

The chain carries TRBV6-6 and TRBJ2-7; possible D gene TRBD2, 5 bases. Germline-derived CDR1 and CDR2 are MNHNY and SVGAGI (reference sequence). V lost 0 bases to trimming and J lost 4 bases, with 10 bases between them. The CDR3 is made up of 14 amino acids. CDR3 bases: TGTGCCAGCAGTTACTCGATAGAGGGTTACGAGCAGTACTTC. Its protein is CASSYSIEGYEQYF.

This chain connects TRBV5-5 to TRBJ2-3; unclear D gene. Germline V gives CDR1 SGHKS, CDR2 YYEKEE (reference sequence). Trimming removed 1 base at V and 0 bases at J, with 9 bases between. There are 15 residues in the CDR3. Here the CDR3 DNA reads TGTGCCAGCAGCTTGATTCCTACTAGCACAGATACGCAGTATTTT. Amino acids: CASSLIPTSTDTQYF.

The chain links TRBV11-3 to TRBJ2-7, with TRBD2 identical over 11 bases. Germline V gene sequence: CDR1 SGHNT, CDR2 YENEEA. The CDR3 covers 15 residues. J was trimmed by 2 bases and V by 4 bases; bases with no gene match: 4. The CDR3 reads CASSSGLADTYEQYF. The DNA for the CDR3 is TGTGCCAGCAGCTCGGGACTAGCGGACACCTACGAGCAGTACTTC.

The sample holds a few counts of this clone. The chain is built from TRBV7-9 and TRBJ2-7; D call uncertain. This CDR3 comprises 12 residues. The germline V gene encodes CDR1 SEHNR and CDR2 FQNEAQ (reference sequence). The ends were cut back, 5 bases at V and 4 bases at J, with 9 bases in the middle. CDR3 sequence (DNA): TGTGCCAGCAGCACCGGTGTGTACGAGCAGTACTTC. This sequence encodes CASSTGVYEQYF.

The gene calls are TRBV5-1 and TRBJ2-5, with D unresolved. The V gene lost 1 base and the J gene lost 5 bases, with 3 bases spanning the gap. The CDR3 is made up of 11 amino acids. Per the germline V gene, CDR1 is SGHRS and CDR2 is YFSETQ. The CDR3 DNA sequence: TGCGCCAGCAGCTTGCAGGAGACCCAGTACTTC. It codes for CASSLQETQYF.

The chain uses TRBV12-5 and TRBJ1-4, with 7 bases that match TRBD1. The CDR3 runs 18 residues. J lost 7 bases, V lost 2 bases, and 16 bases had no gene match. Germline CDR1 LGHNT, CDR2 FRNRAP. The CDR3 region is CASGLITLSGTAREKLFF. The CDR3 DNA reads TGTGCTAGTGGTTTGATAACCCTCTCCGGGACAGCACGTGAAAAACTGTTTTTT.

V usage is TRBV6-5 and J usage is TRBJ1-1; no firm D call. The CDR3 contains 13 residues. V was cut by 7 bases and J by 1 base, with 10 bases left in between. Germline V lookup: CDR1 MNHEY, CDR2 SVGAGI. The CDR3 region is CASTSNPNTEAFF. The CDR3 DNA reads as TGTGCCAGCACATCTAACCCGAACACTGAAGCTTTCTTT.

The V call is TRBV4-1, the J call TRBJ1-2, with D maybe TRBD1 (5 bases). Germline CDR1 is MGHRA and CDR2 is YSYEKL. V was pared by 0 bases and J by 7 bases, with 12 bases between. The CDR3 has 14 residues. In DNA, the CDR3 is TGCGCCAGCAGCCAAGATAGGTTGGGGGGTGGCTACACCTTC. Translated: CASSQDRLGGGYTF.

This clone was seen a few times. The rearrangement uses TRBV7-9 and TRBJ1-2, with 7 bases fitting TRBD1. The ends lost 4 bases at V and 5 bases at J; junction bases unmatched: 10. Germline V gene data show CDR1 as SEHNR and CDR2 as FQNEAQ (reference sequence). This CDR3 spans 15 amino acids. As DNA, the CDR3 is TGTGCCAGCAGCTACATTAGGGACAGATCATATGGCTACACCTTC. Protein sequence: CASSYIRDRSYGYTF.

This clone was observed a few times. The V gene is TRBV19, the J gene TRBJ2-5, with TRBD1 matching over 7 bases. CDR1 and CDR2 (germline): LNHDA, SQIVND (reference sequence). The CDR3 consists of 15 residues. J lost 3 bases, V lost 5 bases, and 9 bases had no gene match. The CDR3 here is CASSFTGTAKETQYF. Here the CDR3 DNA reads TGTGCCAGTAGTTTTACCGGGACAGCTAAAGAGACCCAGTACTTC.

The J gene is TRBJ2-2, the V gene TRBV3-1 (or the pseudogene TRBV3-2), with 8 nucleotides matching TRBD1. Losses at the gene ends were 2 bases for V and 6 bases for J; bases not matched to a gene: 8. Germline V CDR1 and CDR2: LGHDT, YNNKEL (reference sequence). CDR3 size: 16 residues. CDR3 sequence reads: CASSQLGRGRAGELFF. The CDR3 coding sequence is TGTGCCAGCAGCCAATTGGGCAGGGGGCGGGCCGGGGAGCTGTTTTTT.

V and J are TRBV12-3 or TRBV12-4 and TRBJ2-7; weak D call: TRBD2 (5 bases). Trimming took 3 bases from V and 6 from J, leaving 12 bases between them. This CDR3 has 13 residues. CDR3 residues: CASSFRGQSEQYF. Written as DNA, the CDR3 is TGTGCCAGCAGTTTTCGGGGTCAGAGCGAGCAGTACTTC.